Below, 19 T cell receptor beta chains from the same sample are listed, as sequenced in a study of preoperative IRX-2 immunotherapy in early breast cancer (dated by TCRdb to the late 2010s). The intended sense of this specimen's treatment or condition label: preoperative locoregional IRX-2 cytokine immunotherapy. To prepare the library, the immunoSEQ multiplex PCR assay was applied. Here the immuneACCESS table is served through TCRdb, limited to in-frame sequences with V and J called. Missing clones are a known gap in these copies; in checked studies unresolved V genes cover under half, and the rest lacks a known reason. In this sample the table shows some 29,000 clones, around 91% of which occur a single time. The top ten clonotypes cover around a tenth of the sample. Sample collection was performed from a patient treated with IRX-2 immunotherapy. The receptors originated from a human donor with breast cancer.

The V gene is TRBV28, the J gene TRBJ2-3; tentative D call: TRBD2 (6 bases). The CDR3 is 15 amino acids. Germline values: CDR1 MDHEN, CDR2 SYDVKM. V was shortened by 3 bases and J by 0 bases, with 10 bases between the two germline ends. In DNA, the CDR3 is TGTGCCAGCAGTTTGGGCGGGACCAGCACAGATACGCAGTATTTT. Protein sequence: CASSLGGTSTDTQYF.

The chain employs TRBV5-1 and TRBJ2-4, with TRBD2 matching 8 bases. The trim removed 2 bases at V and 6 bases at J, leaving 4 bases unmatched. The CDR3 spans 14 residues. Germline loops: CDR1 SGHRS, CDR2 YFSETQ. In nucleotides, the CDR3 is TGCGCCAGCAGCTTAGCGAGCGGGAGAAACATTCAGTACTTC. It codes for CASSLASGRNIQYF.

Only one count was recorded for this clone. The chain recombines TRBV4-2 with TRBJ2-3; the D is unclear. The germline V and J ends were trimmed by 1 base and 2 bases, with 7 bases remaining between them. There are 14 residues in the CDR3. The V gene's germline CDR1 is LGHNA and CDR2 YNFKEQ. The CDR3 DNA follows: TGTGCCAGCAGCCAAGTTCTAAACACAGATACGCAGTATTTT. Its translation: CASSQVLNTDTQYF.

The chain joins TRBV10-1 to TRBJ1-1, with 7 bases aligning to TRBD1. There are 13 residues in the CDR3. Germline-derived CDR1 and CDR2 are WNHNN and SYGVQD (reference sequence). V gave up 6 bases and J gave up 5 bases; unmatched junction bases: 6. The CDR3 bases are TGCGCCAGCAGCCCGGGACAGATGACTGAAGCTTTCTTT. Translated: CASSPGQMTEAFF.

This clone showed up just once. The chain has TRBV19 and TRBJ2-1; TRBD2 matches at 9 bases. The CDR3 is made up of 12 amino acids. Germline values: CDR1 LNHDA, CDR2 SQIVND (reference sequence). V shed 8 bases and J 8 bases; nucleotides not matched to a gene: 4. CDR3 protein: CASLGLAYEQFF. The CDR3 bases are TGTGCCAGTTTGGGACTAGCCTATGAGCAGTTCTTC.

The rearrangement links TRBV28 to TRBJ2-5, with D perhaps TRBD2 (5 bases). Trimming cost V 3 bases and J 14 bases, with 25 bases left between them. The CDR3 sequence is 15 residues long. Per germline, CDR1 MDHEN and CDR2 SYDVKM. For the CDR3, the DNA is TGTGCCAGCAGTTTGGTTGGCGTGGCGGGTATTGGTCTCTACTTC. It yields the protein CASSLVGVAGIGLYF.

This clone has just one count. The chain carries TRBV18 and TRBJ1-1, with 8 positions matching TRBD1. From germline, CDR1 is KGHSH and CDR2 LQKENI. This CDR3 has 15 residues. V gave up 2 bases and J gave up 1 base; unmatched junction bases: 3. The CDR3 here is CASSPATGANTEAFF. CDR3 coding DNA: TGTGCCAGCTCACCAGCGACAGGGGCGAACACTGAAGCTTTCTTT.

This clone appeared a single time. The CDR3 region has the DNA TGTGCCAGCAGTGCGCCGGGACGGAACACTGAAGCTTTCTTT. Amino acid sequence: CASSAPGRNTEAFF. The rearrangement joins TRBV6-1 to TRBJ1-1, with D possibly matching TRBD1 (5 bases). The germline gives CDR1 MNHNS, CDR2 SASEGT. This CDR3 contains 14 residues. V was shortened by 4 bases and J by 1 base, with 10 bases between the two germline ends.

CDR3 DNA sequence: TGTGCCAGCAGCTTAGTTCGGGGGGACTACGAGCAGTACTTC. It is translated as CASSLVRGDYEQYF. V gene TRBV7-2 combines with J gene TRBJ2-7; 7 bases map to TRBD2. Germline values: CDR1 SGHTA, CDR2 FQGNSA. The CDR3 extends over 14 amino acids. The V and J ends lost 1 base and 3 bases, in that order; junction bases with no gene match: 3. The whole variable domain, remainder taken from reference TRBV7-2 and TRBJ2-7, is GAGVSQSPSNKVTEKGKDVELRCDPISGHTALYWYRQSLGQGLEFLIYFQGNSAPDKSGLPSDRFSAERTGGSVSTLTIQRTQQEDSAVYLCASSLVRGDYEQYFGPGTRLTVT.

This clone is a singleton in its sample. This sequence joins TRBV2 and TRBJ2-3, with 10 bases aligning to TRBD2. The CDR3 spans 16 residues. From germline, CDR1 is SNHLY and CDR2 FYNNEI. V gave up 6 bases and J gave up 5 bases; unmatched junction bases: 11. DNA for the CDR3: TGTGCCAGCAGGAGGAGAGCGGGGGGGCCCGGAGATACGCAGTATTTT. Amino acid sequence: CASRRRAGGPGDTQYF.

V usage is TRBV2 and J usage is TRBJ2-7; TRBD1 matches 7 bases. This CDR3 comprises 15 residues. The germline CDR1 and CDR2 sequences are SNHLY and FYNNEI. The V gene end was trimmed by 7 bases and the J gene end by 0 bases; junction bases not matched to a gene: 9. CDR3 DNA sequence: TGTGCCAGCAAAGAACAGGGGCAGCTCTCCTACGAGCAGTACTTC. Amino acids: CASKEQGQLSYEQYF.

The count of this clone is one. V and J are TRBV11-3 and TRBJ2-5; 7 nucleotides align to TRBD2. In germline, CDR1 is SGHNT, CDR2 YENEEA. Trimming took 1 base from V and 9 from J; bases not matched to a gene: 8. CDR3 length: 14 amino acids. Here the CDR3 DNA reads TGTGCCAGCAGCTTAGGTAAGTCACGGGGGGCCCAGTACTTC. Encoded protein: CASSLGKSRGAQYF.

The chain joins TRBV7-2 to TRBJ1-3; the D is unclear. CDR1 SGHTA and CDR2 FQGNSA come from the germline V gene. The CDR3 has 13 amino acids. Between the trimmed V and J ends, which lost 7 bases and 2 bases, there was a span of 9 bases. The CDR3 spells CASTHDPGNTIYF. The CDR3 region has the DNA TGTGCCAGCACCCACGATCCTGGAAACACCATATATTTT.

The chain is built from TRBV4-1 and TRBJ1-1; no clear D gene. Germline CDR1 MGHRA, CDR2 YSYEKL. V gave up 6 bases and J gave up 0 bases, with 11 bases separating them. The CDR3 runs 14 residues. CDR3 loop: CASSLRALNTEAFF. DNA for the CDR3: TGCGCCAGCAGTCTTAGGGCCCTGAACACTGAAGCTTTCTTT.

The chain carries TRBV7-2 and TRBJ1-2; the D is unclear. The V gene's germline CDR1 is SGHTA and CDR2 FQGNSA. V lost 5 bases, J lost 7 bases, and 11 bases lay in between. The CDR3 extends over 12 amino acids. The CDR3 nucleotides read TGTGCCAGCAGCCAAGATCGAGGTGGCTACACCTTC. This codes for CASSQDRGGYTF.

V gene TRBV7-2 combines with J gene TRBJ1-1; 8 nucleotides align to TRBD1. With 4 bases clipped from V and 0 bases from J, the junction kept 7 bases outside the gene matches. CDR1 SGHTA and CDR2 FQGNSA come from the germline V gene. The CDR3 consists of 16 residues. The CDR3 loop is CASSSGQGLMNTEAFF. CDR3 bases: TGTGCCAGCAGCTCCGGACAGGGCCTGATGAACACTGAAGCTTTCTTT. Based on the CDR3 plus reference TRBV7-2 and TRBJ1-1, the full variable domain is GAGVSQSPSNKVTEKGKDVELRCDPISGHTALYWYRQSLGQGLEFLIYFQGNSAPDKSGLPSDRFSAERTGGSVSTLTIQRTQQEDSAVYLCASSSGQGLMNTEAFFGQGTRLTVV.

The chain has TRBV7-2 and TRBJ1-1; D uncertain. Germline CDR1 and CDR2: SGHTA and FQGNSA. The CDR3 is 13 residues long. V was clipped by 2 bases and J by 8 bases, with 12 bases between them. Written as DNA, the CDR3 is TGTGCCAGCAGCTTAACTCTTCCCACGGAAGCTTTCTTT. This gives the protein CASSLTLPTEAFF.

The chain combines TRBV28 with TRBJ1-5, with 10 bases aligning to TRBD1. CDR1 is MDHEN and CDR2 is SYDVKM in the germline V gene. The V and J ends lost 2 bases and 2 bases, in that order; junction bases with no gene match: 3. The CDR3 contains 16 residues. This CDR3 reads CASSLPGTGGNQPQHF. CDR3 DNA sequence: TGTGCCAGCAGTTTACCCGGGACAGGGGGCAATCAGCCCCAGCATTTT.

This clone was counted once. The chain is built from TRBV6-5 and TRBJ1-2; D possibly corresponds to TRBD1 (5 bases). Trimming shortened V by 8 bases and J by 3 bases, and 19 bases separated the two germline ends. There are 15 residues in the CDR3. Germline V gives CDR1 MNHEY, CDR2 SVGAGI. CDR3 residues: CASSLGAAGYYGYTF. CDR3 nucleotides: TGTGCCAGCTCTCTCGGGGCGGCGGGCTACTATGGCTACACCTTC.